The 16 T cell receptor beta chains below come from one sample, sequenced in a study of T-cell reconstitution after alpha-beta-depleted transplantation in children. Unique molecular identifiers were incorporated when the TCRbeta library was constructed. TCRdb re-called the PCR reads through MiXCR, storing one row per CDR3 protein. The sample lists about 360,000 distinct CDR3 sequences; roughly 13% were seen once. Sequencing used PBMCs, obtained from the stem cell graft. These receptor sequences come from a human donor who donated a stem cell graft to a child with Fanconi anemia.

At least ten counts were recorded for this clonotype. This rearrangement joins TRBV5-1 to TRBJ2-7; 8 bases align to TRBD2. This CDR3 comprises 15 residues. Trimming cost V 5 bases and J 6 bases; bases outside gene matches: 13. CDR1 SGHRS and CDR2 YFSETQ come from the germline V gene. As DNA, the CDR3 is TGCGCCAGCAGTCCATCGGGACTAGGTGTGTTCGAGCAGTACTTC. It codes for CASSPSGLGVFEQYF.

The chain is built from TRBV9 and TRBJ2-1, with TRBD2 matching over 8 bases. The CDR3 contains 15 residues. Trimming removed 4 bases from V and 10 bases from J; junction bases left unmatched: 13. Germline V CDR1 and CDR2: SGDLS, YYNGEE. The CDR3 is CASSREGGPQREQFF. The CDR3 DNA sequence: TGTGCCAGCAGCCGGGAGGGGGGGCCGCAGCGCGAGCAGTTCTTC. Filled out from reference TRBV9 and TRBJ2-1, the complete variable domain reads DSGVTQTPKHLITATGQRVTLRCSPRSGDLSVYWYQQSLDQGLQFLIQYYNGEERAKGNILERFSAQQFPDLHSELNLSSLELGDSALYFCASSREGGPQREQFFGPGTRLTVL.

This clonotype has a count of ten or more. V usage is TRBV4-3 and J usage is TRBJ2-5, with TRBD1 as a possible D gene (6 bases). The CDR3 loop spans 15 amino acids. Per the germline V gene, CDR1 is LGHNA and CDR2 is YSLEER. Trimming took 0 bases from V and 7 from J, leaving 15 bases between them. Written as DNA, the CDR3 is TGCGCCAGCAGCCAAGACGCGGACAGTTGGGGGACCCAGTACTTC. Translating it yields CASSQDADSWGTQYF.

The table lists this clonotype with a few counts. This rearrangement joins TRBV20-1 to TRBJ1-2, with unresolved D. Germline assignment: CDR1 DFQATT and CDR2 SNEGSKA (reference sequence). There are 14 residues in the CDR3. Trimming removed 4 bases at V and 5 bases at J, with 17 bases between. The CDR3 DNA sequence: TGCAGTGCTACCCAGGCGGGGAATTATTATGGCTACACCTTC. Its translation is CSATQAGNYYGYTF.

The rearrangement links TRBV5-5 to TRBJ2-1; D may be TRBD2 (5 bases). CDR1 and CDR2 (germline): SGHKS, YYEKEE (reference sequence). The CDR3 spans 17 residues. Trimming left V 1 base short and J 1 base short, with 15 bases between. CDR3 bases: TGTGCCAGCAGCTTGTCGAGGGCGCTTTTATCCTACAATGAGCAGTTCTTC. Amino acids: CASSLSRALLSYNEQFF.

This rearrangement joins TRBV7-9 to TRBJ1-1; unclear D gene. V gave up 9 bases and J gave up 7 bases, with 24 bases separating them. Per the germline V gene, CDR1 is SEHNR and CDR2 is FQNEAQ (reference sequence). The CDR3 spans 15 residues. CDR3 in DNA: TGTGCCAGTAACTCTAGGGCCCCCCGGAGCGTTGAAGCTTTCTTT. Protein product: CASNSRAPRSVEAFF.

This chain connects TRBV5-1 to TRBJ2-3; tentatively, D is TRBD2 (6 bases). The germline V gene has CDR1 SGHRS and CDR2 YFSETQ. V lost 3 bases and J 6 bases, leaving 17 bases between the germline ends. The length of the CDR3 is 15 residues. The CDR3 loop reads CASSYRESRLDTQYF. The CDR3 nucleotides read TGCGCCAGCAGCTATCGGGAGTCCCGGTTGGATACGCAGTATTTT.

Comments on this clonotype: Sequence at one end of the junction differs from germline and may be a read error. The CDR3 DNA reads TGCAGTGTTAGGGGCCAGGGTCCGGGCGTGGAGCTGTTCTTC. Protein: CSVRGQGPGVELFF. This chain uses TRBV20-1 with TRBJ2-1; a weak D match, TRBD1 (5 bases). Germline lookup yields CDR1 DFQATT and CDR2 SNEGSKA (reference sequence). The CDR3 sequence is 14 residues long.

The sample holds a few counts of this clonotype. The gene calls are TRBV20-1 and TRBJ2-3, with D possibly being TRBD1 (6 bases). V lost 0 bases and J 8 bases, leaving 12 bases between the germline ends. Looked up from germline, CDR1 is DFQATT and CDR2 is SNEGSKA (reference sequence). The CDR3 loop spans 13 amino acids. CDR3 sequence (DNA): TGCAGTGCTAGAGATGAACAGGGAGCTACGCAGTATTTT. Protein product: CSARDEQGATQYF.

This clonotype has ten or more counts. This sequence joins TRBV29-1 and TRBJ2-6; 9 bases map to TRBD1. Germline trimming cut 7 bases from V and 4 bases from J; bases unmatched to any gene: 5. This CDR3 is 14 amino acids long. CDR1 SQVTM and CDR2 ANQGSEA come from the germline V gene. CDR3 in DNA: TGCAGCGCCCGGACAGGGGACGGGGCCAACGTCCTGACTTTC. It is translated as CSARTGDGANVLTF.

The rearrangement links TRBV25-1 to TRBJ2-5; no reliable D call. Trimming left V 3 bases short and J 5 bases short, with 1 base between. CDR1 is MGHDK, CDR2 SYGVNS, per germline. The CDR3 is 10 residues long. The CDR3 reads CASSDETQYF. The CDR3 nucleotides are TGTGCCAGCAGTGACGAGACCCAGTACTTC.

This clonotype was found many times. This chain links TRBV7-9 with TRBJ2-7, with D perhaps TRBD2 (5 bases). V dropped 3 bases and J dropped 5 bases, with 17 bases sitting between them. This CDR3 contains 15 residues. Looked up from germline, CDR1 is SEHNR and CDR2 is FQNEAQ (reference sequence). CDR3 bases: TGTGCCAGCAGCTTGGGCGCACTCCGGACTCACGAGCAGTACTTC. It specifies CASSLGALRTHEQYF.

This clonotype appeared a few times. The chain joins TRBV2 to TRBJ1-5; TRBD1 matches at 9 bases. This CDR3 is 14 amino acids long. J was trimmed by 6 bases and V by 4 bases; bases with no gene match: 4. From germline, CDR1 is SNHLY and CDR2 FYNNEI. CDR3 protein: CASSGRDRVQPQHF. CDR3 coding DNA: TGTGCCAGCAGTGGAAGGGACAGGGTTCAGCCCCAGCATTTT.

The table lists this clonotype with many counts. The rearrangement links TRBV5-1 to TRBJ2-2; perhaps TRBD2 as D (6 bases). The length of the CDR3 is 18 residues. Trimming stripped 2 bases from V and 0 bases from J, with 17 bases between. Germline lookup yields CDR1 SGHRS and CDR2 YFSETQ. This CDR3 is CASSFIPGGRANTGELFF. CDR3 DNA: TGCGCCAGCAGCTTTATTCCTGGGGGGAGAGCGAACACCGGGGAGCTGTTTTTT.

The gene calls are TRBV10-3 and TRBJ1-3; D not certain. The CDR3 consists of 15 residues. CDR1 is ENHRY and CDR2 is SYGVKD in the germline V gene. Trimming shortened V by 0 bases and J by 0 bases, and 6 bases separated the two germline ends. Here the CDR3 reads CAISESKSSGNTIYF. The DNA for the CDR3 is TGTGCCATCAGTGAGTCAAAAAGCTCTGGAAACACCATATATTTT.

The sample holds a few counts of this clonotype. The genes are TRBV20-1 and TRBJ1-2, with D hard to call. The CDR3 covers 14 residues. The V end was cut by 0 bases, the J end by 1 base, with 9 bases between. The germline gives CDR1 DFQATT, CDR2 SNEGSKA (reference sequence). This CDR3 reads CSARDNVLNYGYTF. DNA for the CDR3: TGCAGTGCTAGAGATAACGTACTTAACTATGGCTACACCTTC.